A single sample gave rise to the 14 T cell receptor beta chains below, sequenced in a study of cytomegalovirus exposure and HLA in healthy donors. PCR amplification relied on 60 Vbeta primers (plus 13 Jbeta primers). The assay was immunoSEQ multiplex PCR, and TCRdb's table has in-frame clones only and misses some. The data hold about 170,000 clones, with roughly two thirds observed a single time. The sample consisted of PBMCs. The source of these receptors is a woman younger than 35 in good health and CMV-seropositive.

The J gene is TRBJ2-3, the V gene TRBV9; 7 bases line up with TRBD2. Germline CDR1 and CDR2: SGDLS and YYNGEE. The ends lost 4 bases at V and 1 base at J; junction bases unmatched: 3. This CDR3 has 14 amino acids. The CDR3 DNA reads TGTGCCAGCAGCCTGGGGGGGGGCACAGATACGCAGTATTTT. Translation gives CASSLGGGTDTQYF.

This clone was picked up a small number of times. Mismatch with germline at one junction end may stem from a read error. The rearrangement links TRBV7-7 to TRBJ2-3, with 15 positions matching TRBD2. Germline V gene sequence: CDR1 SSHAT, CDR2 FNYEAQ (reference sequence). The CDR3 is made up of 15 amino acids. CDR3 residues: CASSPGLAGGGTQYF. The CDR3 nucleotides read TGTGCTAGCAGCCCGGGACTAGCGGGGGGTGGTACGCAGTATTTT.

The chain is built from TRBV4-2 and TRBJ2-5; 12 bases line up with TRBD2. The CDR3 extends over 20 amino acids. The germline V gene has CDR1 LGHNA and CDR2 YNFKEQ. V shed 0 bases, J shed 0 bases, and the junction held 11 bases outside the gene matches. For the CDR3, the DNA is TGTGCCAGCAGCCAAGATGGGCTAGCGGGGGGGTTTCGTCACCAAGAGACCCAGTACTTC. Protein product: CASSQDGLAGGFRHQETQYF.

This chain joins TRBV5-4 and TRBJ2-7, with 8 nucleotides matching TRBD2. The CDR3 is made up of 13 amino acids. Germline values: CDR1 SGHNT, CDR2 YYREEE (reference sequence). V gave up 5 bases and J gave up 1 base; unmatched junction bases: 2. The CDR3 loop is CASSSSGSYEQYF. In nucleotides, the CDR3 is TGTGCCAGCAGTTCTAGCGGGTCCTACGAGCAGTACTTC.

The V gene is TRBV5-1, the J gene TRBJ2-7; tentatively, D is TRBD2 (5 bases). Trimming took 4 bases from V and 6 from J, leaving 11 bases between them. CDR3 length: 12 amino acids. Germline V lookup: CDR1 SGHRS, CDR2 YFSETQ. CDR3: CASSRGPGEQYF. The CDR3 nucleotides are TGCGCCAGCAGCAGAGGGCCGGGCGAGCAGTACTTC. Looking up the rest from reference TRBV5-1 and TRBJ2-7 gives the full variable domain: KAGVTQTPRYLIKTRGQQVTLSCSPISGHRSVSWYQQTPGQGLQFLFEYFSETQRNKGNFPGRFSGRQFSNSRSEMNVSTLELGDSALYLCASSRGPGEQYFGPGTRLTVT.

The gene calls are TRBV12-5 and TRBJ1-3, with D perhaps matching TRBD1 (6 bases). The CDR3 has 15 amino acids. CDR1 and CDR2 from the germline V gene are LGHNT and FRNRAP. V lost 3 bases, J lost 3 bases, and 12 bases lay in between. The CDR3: CASGLQTGSGNTIYF. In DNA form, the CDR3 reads TGTGCTAGTGGTTTACAAACAGGGAGTGGAAACACCATATATTTT. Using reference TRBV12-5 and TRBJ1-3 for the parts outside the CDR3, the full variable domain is DARVTQTPRHKVTEMGQEVTMRCQPILGHNTVFWYRQTMMQGLELLAYFRNRAPLDDSGMPKDRFSAEMPDATLATLKIQPSEPRDSAVYFCASGLQTGSGNTIYFGEGSWLTVV.

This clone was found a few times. The CDR3 bases are TGCGCCAGCAGCTTGGAGCAGGGTCCGTCTTATTTT. It encodes CASSLEQGPSYF. The genes are TRBV5-1 and TRBJ2-3; D perhaps matches TRBD1 (5 bases). This CDR3 has 12 amino acids. V was pared by 0 bases and J by 15 bases, with 14 bases between. Germline CDR1 is SGHRS and CDR2 is YFSETQ. The complete variable domain, with remaining parts taken from reference TRBV5-1 and TRBJ2-3, reads KAGVTQTPRYLIKTRGQQVTLSCSPISGHRSVSWYQQTPGQGLQFLFEYFSETQRNKGNFPGRFSGRQFSNSRSEMNVSTLELGDSALYLCASSLEQGPSYFGPGTRLTVL.

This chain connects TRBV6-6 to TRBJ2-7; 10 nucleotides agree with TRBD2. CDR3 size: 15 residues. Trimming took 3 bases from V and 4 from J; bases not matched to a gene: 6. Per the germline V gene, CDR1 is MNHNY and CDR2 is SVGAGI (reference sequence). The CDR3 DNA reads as TGTGCCAGCAGTTATTTAGCGGGGGGTACGTACGAGCAGTACTTC. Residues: CASSYLAGGTYEQYF.

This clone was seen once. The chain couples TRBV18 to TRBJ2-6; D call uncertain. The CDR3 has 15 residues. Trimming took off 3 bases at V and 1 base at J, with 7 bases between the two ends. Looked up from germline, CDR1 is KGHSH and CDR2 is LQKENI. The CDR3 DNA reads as TGTGCCAGCTCACCTATGGCTTCTGGGGCCAACGTCCTGACTTTC. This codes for CASSPMASGANVLTF.

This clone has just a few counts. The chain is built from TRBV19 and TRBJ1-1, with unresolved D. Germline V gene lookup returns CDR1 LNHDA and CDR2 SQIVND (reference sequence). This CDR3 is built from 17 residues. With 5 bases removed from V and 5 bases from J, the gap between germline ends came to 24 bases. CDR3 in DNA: TGTGCCAGTAGTCCCACCGTCATCTTGGCCCAGGCGACTGAAGCTTTCTTT. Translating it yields CASSPTVILAQATEAFF.

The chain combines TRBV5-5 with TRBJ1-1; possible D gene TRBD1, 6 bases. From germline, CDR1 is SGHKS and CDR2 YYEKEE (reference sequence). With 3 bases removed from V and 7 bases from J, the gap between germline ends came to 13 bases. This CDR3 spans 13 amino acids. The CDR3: CASSSQAQGEAFF. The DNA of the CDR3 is TGTGCCAGCAGCTCACAAGCACAGGGTGAAGCTTTCTTT.

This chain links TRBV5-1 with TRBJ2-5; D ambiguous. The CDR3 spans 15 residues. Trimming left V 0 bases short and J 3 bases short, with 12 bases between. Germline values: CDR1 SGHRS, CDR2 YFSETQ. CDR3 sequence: CASSLDGDVKETQYF. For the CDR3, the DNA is TGCGCCAGCAGCTTGGACGGAGACGTAAAAGAGACCCAGTACTTC. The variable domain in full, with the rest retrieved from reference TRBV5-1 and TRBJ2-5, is KAGVTQTPRYLIKTRGQQVTLSCSPISGHRSVSWYQQTPGQGLQFLFEYFSETQRNKGNFPGRFSGRQFSNSRSEMNVSTLELGDSALYLCASSLDGDVKETQYFGPGTRLLVL.

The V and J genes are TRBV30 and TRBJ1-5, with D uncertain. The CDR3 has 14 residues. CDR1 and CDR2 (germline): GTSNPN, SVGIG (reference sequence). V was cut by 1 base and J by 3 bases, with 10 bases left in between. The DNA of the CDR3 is TGTGCCTGGAGTGAGTTGGGCCTCAATCAGCCCCAGCATTTT. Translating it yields CAWSELGLNQPQHF.

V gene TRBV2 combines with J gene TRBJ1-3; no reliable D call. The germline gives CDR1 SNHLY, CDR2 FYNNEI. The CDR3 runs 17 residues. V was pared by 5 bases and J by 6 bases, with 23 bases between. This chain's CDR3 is CASSKVLLTGLANTIYF. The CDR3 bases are TGTGCCAGCAGTAAAGTATTACTGACGGGTTTAGCAAACACCATATATTTT.